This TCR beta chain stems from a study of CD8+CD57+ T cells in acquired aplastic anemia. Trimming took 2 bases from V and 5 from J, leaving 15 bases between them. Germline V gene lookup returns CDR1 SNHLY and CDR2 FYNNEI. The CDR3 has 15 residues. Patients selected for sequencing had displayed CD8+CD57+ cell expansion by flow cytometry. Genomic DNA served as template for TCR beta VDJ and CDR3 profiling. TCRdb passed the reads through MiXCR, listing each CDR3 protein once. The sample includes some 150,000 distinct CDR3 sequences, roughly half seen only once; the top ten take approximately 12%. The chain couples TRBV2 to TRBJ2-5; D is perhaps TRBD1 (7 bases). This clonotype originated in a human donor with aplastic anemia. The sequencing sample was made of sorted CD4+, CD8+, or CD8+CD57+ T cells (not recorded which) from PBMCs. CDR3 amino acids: CASSEQGGEGETQYF. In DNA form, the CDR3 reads TGTGCCAGCAGTGAACAGGGGGGAGAGGGGGAGACCCAGTACTTC.